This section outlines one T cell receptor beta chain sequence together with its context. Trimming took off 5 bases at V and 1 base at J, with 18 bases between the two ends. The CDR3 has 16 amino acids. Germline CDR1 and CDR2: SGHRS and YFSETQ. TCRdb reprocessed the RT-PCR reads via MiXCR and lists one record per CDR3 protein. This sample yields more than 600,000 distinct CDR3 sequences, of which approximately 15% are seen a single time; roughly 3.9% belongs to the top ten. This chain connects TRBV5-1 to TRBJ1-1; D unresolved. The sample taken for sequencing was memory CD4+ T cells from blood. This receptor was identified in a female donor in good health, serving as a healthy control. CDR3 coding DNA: TGCGCCAGCAGGATTAGTGCGGGCGCGGGGAACACTGAAGCTTTCTTT. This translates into CASRISAGAGNTEAFF.